This T cell receptor beta chain emerged from a study of spatial heterogeneity in lung cancer. The CDR3 contains 19 residues. V was pared by 1 base and J by 4 bases, with 11 bases of the junction left unmatched. Germline assignment: CDR1 MGHRA and CDR2 YSYEKL. Time point: blood at routine non-recurrence follow-up after resection. The study sequenced unsorted whole RNA from tumor, nontumor lung or frozen PBMC. Via MiXCR, TCRdb re-called the 5' RACE reads, giving one row per CDR3 protein. The sample lists about 120,000 distinct CDR3 sequences; 9% to 15% were seen once. The source was PBMCs, collected at follow-up. This sequence was found in a male donor with early-stage non-small cell lung cancer. The chain is built from TRBV4-1 and TRBJ2-6, with 9 bases that match TRBD1. The CDR3 DNA reads TGCGCCAGCAGCCAAGCGGGGACAGGGAGGCTAGCCGGGGCCAACGTCCTGACTTTC. Protein: CASSQAGTGRLAGANVLTF.